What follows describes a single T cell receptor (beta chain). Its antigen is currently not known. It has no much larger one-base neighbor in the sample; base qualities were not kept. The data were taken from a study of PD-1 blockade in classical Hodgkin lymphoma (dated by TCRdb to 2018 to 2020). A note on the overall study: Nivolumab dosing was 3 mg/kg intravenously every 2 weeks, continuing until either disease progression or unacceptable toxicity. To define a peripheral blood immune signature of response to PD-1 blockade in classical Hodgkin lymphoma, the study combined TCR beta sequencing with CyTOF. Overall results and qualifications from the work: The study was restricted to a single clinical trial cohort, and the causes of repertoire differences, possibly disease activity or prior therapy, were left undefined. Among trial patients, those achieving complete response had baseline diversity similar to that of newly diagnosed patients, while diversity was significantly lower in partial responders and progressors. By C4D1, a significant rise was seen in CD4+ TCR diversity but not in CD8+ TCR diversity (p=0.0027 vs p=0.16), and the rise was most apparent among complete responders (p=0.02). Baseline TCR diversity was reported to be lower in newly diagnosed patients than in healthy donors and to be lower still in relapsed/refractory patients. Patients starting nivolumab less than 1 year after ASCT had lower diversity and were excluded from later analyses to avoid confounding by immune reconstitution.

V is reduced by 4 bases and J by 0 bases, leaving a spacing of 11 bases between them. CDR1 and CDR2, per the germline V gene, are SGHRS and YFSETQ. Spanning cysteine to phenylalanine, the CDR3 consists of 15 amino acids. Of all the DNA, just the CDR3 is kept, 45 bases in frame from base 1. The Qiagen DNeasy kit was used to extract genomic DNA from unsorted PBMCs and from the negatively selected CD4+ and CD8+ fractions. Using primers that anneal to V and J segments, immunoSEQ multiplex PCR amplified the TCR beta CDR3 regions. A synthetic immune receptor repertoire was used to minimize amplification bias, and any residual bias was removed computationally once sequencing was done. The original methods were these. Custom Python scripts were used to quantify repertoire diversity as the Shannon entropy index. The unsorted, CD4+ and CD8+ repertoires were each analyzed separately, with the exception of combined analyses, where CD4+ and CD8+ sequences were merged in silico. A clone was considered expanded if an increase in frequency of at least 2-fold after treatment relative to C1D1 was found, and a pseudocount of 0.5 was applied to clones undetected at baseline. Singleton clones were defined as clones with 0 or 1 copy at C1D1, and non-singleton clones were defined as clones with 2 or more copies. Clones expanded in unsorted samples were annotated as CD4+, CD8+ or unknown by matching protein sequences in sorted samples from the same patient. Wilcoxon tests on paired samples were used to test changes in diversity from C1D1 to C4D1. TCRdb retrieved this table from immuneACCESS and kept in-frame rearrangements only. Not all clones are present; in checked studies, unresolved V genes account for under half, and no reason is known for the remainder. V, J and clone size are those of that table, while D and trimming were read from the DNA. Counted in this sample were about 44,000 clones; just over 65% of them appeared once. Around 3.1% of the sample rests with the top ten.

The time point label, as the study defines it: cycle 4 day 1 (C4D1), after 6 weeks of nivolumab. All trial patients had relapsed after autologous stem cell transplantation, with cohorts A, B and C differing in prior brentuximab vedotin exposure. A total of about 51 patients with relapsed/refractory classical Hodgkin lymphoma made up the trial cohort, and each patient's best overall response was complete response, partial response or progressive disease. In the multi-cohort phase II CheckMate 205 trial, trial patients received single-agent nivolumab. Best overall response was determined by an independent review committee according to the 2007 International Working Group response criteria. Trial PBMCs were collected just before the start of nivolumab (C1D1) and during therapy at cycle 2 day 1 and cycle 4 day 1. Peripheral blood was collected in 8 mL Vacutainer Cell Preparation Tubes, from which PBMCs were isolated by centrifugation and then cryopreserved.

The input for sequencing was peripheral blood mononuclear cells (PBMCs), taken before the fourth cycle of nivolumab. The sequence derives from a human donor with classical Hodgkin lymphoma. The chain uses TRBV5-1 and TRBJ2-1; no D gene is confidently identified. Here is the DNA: TGCGCCAGCAGCCGCGACGCAAGCTCCTACAATGAGCAGTTCTTC. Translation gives CASSRDASSYNEQFF.